A single sample gave rise to the 12 T cell receptor beta chains below, sequenced in a study of T cell repertoires in cytomegalovirus infection. These receptors lack a known antigen. TCRdb ran MiXCR on the reads and lists one entry per CDR3 protein. The table includes about 310,000 distinct CDR3 sequences, 20% to 25% detected once. This sample comprised cultured PBMCs, obtained from culture after CMV antigen stimulation. The origin of the receptors is a human donor in good health (CMV status not recorded). Some clones in this sample may be carry-over from other donors' samples.

This clonotype was seen repeatedly, ten times or more. The CDR3: CASSLVLAGETDTQYF. DNA for the CDR3: TGTGCCAGCAGCTTAGTTCTAGCGGGAGAAACAGATACGCAGTATTTT. This chain uses TRBV11-3 with TRBJ2-3; 10 bases are shared with TRBD2. Losses at the gene ends were 1 base for V and 3 bases for J; bases not matched to a gene: 4. The CDR3 contains 16 residues. CDR1 is SGHNT and CDR2 is YENEEA in the germline V gene.

The V gene is TRBV7-4, the J gene TRBJ2-1; 8 bases line up with TRBD2. The CDR3 contains 14 residues. The V gene end was trimmed by 5 bases and the J gene end by 8 bases; junction bases not matched to a gene: 8. The germline V gene has CDR1 SGHVT and CDR2 SQSDAQ. CDR3 sequence reads: CASSERGRLDEQFF. Here the CDR3 DNA reads TGTGCCAGCAGCGAGCGGGGGAGACTGGATGAGCAGTTCTTC.

The CDR3 reads CASSLRGSGTGRRCTEAFF. CDR3 nucleotides: TGTGCCAGCAGTTTACGGGGTTCCGGGACAGGAAGGAGGTGCACTGAAGCTTTCTTT. This rearrangement joins TRBV27 to TRBJ1-1; 8 bases are a match to TRBD1. Trimming cost V 2 bases and J 4 bases; bases outside gene matches: 18. The CDR3 loop spans 19 amino acids. The V gene's germline CDR1 is MNHEY and CDR2 SMNVEV (reference sequence).

About this clonotype: The DNA is omitted, as the CDR3 cannot be located on it reliably, and the CDR3 follows TCRdb's listing. The rearrangement joins TRBV6-2 or TRBV6-3 to TRBJ2-4; the table's D call of TRBD2 was not tested on the DNA. Ends included, the CDR3 has 16 residues. Germline assignment: CDR1 MNHEY and CDR2 SVGEGT. This CDR3 is CASCSAGYEAKNIQYF.

The rearrangement uses TRBV5-1 and TRBJ1-2; D is unclear. Germline V gene lookup returns CDR1 SGHRS and CDR2 YFSETQ. The CDR3 runs 13 residues. The V end was cut by 4 bases, the J end by 6 bases, with 13 bases between. CDR3 DNA sequence: TGCGCCAGCAGCGTAGGACGGTCTAATGGCTACACCTTC. Residues: CASSVGRSNGYTF.

This rearrangement joins TRBV19 to TRBJ2-2; 10 bases map to TRBD1. The length of the CDR3 is 15 residues. V shed 4 bases and J 3 bases; nucleotides not matched to a gene: 2. Per the germline V gene, CDR1 is LNHDA and CDR2 is SQIVND (reference sequence). The CDR3 DNA is TGTGCCAGTAGTAGGGACAGGGGAGACACCGGGGAGCTGTTTTTT. Protein: CASSRDRGDTGELFF.

V usage is TRBV12-3 or TRBV12-4 and J usage is TRBJ2-2, with TRBD2 matching 14 bases. This CDR3 spans 19 amino acids. V shed 6 bases and J 0 bases; nucleotides not matched to a gene: 9. CDR3 in DNA: TGTGCCAGCAGGATGGGACTAGCGGGAGTCGACGCGAACACCGGGGAGCTGTTTTTT. Its translation: CASRMGLAGVDANTGELFF.

This clonotype came up a few times. V is TRBV7-6 and J is TRBJ1-3; a weak D match, TRBD1 (6 bases). The CDR3 covers 16 residues. Deletions cut 1 base from V and 0 bases from J, with 10 bases between. From germline, CDR1 is SGHVS and CDR2 FNYEAQ. The CDR3 spells CASSLGTVHSGNTIYF. The CDR3 region has the DNA TGTGCCAGCAGCTTAGGGACAGTTCACTCTGGAAACACCATATATTTT.

The rearrangement joins TRBV6-5 to TRBJ2-6; D remains unclear. Trimming pared 10 bases from V and 0 bases from J, leaving 10 bases between. Germline V gene lookup returns CDR1 MNHEY and CDR2 SVGAGI. CDR3 size: 14 residues. The CDR3 here is CATTESSGANVLTF. In DNA, the CDR3 is TGTGCCACAACTGAATCCTCTGGGGCCAACGTCCTGACTTTC.

Notes on this clonotype: One junction end does not reproduce the germline sequence, and a read error may be involved. The V call is TRBV9, the J call TRBJ1-5; D is ambiguous. Germline lookup yields CDR1 SGDLS and CDR2 YYNGEE. The CDR3 totals 15 residues. This chain's CDR3 is CASNVGGFQNQPQHF. DNA of the CDR3: TGTGCCAGCAACGTAGGTGGCTTCCAAAATCAGCCCCAGCATTTT.

This clonotype occurred once. The rearrangement uses TRBV20-1 and TRBJ2-3; 7 bases are a match to TRBD2. Per the germline V gene, CDR1 is DFQATT and CDR2 is SNEGSKA (reference sequence). CDR3 length: 14 residues. Losses at the gene ends were 6 bases for V and 3 bases for J; bases not matched to a gene: 9. In DNA, the CDR3 is TGCAGTGCGAACCGCCTCGGGAGGACAGATACGCAGTATTTT. It encodes CSANRLGRTDTQYF.

The CDR3 sequence: CASSSSTQRDLGRDTQYF. CDR3 nucleotide sequence: TGTGCCAGCAGCAGCTCTACTCAGAGGGACCTGGGGAGAGATACGCAGTATTTT. V and J are TRBV7-9 and TRBJ2-3; possibly TRBD1 or TRBD2 for D (5 bases each). This CDR3 comprises 18 residues. Per the germline V gene, CDR1 is SEHNR and CDR2 is FQNEAQ (reference sequence). With 5 bases removed from V and 5 bases from J, the gap between germline ends came to 26 bases.